Each of the 29 T cell receptor beta chains below was sequenced from the same sample in a study of blood T cell repertoires in COVID-19. Data came from immunoSEQ multiplex PCR; TCRdb stores just in-frame clones and leaves some out. The sample records about 430,000 clones, 70% to 90% being singletons. Sequences were obtained from PBMCs or T cells enriched from blood (not recorded which). Receptors were obtained from a woman aged 18-29 years who had been exposed to COVID-19.

The chain links TRBV29-1 to TRBJ2-1; TRBD2 matches 7 bases. CDR1 is SQVTM and CDR2 is ANQGSEA in the germline V gene. The CDR3 totals 14 residues. The ends lost 3 bases at V and 8 bases at J; junction bases unmatched: 10. The CDR3 bases are TGCAGCGTTGATGGGCTAGCGGAGTCCTATGAGCAGTTCTTC. It specifies CSVDGLAESYEQFF.

The chain links TRBV28 to TRBJ1-4; tentatively, D is TRBD1 (5 bases). Looked up from germline, CDR1 is MDHEN and CDR2 is SYDVKM. Trimming stripped 3 bases from V and 6 bases from J, with 5 bases between. This CDR3 is built from 12 residues. CDR3 loop: CASSLTDEKLFF. The CDR3, as DNA: TGTGCCAGCAGTTTGACAGATGAAAAACTGTTTTTT.

J is TRBJ2-7 and V is TRBV7-3, with a weak D call TRBD1 (6 bases). V lost 1 base to trimming and J lost 7 bases, with 14 bases between them. This CDR3 contains 14 residues. Germline V gene data show CDR1 as SGHTA and CDR2 as FQGTGA. The chain's CDR3 is CASSLIRGTGEQYF. The CDR3 nucleotides are TGTGCCAGCAGCTTAATCAGGGGTACTGGAGAGCAGTACTTC.

This clone was seen once. The chain links TRBV7-2 to TRBJ2-7; D possibly corresponds to TRBD1 (6 bases). The CDR3 consists of 14 residues. Germline CDR1 reads SGHTA; CDR2 reads FQGNSA. Trimming removed 5 bases at V and 0 bases at J, with 11 bases between. The CDR3 bases are TGTGCCAGCAGCCTTACAGGGTTCTCCTACGAGCAGTACTTC. Encoded protein: CASSLTGFSYEQYF.

This chain joins TRBV10-3 and TRBJ2-7; a weak D match, TRBD1 (6 bases). From germline, CDR1 is ENHRY and CDR2 SYGVKD. The V gene lost 10 bases and the J gene lost 4 bases, with 14 bases spanning the gap. The CDR3 has 12 residues. CDR3 loop: CATRQASYEQYF. CDR3 DNA: TGTGCCACCCGACAGGCCTCGTACGAGCAGTACTTC.

The J gene is TRBJ2-7, the V gene TRBV18, with 9 bases fitting TRBD1. V dropped 4 bases and J dropped 0; count of bases not matched to a gene: 4. The CDR3 spans 15 residues. The germline CDR1 and CDR2 sequences are KGHSH and LQKENI. The CDR3 DNA sequence: TGTGCCAGCTCACTGGGACAGGGAGTCTCCTACGAGCAGTACTTC. It is translated as CASSLGQGVSYEQYF.

This chain joins TRBV6-5 and TRBJ1-6; TRBD1 agrees at 7 bases. Germline CDR1 MNHEY, CDR2 SVGAGI. This CDR3 has 13 amino acids. Trimming at V came to 6 bases and at J to 10 bases, leaving 6 bases not matched to a gene. The CDR3 DNA reads as TGTGCCAGCAGAGGACAGGCCGCCTCACCCCTCCACTTT. Translating it yields CASRGQAASPLHF.

The chain recombines TRBV15 with TRBJ2-1; 7 bases map to TRBD2. Germline CDR1 LNHNV, CDR2 YYDKDF (reference sequence). Trimming removed 0 bases from V and 6 bases from J; junction bases left unmatched: 14. This CDR3 is 18 amino acids long. CDR3 amino acids: CATSRDPGGREVFNEQFF. CDR3 nucleotide sequence: TGTGCCACCAGCAGAGATCCTGGGGGGAGGGAAGTTTTCAATGAGCAGTTCTTC.

The chain recombines TRBV24-1 with TRBJ2-3; D is perhaps TRBD1 (6 bases). Germline CDR1 is KGHDR and CDR2 is SFDVKD. The length of the CDR3 is 13 residues. V gave up 4 bases and J gave up 6 bases, with 10 bases separating them. The CDR3 reads CATSDPGADTQYF. CDR3 sequence (DNA): TGTGCCACCAGTGACCCAGGGGCCGATACGCAGTATTTT.

This clone was picked up a small number of times. At the DNA level, this CDR3 is encoded by other sequences in the same sample as well. This chain connects TRBV2 to TRBJ2-3; 12 positions match TRBD1. Per germline, CDR1 SNHLY and CDR2 FYNNEI. This CDR3 contains 15 residues. After removal of 9 bases from V and 0 bases from J, the junction contained 4 bases not matched to a gene. Here the CDR3 DNA reads TGTGCCAGTTCGGGACAGGGGGCTAGCACAGATACGCAGTATTTT. Translating gives CASSGQGASTDTQYF.

The chain uses TRBV7-2 and TRBJ1-1, with 7 bases matching TRBD1. The CDR3 is 12 residues long. Trimming cost V 6 bases and J 8 bases; bases outside gene matches: 6. Germline CDR1 is SGHTA and CDR2 is FQGNSA. This CDR3 is CASSLDRAEAFF. The CDR3 DNA reads TGTGCCAGCAGTCTCGACAGGGCAGAAGCTTTCTTT. The complete variable domain, with remaining parts taken from reference TRBV7-2 and TRBJ1-1, reads GAGVSQSPSNKVTEKGKDVELRCDPISGHTALYWYRQSLGQGLEFLIYFQGNSAPDKSGLPSDRFSAERTGGSVSTLTIQRTQQEDSAVYLCASSLDRAEAFFGQGTRLTVV.

This chain uses TRBV4-1 with TRBJ1-2; D is perhaps TRBD1 (6 bases). CDR3 size: 16 residues. Between the trimmed V and J ends, which lost 0 bases and 7 bases, there was a span of 18 bases. CDR1 is MGHRA and CDR2 is YSYEKL in the germline V gene. The CDR3 DNA is TGCGCCAGCAGCCAAGATTTCCAGGGGTTACTCGGTGGCTACACCTTC. It specifies CASSQDFQGLLGGYTF.

The V gene is TRBV7-2, the J gene TRBJ1-5; TRBD1 aligns across 10 bases. This CDR3 has 16 amino acids. Germline CDR1 reads SGHTA; CDR2 reads FQGNSA. Germline trimming cut 5 bases from V and 4 bases from J; bases unmatched to any gene: 8. The CDR3 reads CASSVRTGGGNQPQHF. For the CDR3, the DNA is TGTGCCAGCAGCGTAAGGACAGGGGGTGGTAATCAGCCCCAGCATTTT.

The chain links TRBV9 to TRBJ2-3; 9 positions match TRBD2. V dropped 5 bases and J dropped 5; count of bases not matched to a gene: 9. Germline lookup yields CDR1 SGDLS and CDR2 YYNGEE. The CDR3 is 15 amino acids. The DNA for the CDR3 is TGTGCCAGCAGTAAAGCGGGGGGCCACTTAGATACGCAGTATTTT. Translation gives CASSKAGGHLDTQYF.

This chain uses TRBV9 with TRBJ1-2; 10 nucleotides agree with TRBD1. From germline, CDR1 is SGDLS and CDR2 YYNGEE. Germline trimming cut 3 bases from V and 1 base from J; bases unmatched to any gene: 9. This CDR3 spans 17 amino acids. In DNA form, the CDR3 reads TGTGCCAGCAGCGCCCGCCCCGGGACAGGGGATAACTATGGCTACACCTTC. Amino acids: CASSARPGTGDNYGYTF. The full variable domain, with the rest looked up from reference TRBV9 and TRBJ1-2, is DSGVTQTPKHLITATGQRVTLRCSPRSGDLSVYWYQQSLDQGLQFLIQYYNGEERAKGNILERFSAQQFPDLHSELNLSSLELGDSALYFCASSARPGTGDNYGYTFGSGTRLTVV.

The chain uses TRBV7-9 and TRBJ2-7; D remains unclear. Germline assignment: CDR1 SEHNR and CDR2 FQNEAQ (reference sequence). V was trimmed by 5 bases and J by 6 bases, leaving 8 bases between them. The CDR3 is made up of 11 amino acids. The CDR3 region is CASSHSIEQYF. The CDR3 bases are TGTGCCAGCAGCCACAGCATCGAGCAGTACTTC.

This clone was observed a handful of times. V is TRBV19 and J is TRBJ2-5; D is unresolved. Trimming removed 3 bases from V and 5 bases from J, with 13 bases in between. The germline V gene has CDR1 LNHDA and CDR2 SQIVND (reference sequence). The CDR3 runs 14 residues. Written as DNA, the CDR3 is TGTGCCAGTAGTATGGGCAGATTAAGGGAGACCCAGTACTTC. It translates to CASSMGRLRETQYF.

This sequence joins TRBV6-2 or TRBV6-3 and TRBJ2-4; TRBD2 matches 8 bases. The CDR3 runs to 21 residues. Germline CDR1 is MNHEY and CDR2 is SVGEGT. V dropped 6 bases and J dropped 0; count of bases not matched to a gene: 22. The CDR3 loop reads CASSHARIAGSGRLAKNIQYF. The CDR3 bases are TGTGCCAGCAGCCACGCACGGATAGCGGGGTCGGGGAGACTAGCCAAAAACATTCAGTACTTC.

The chain employs TRBV28 and TRBJ2-7; D call uncertain. Per the germline V gene, CDR1 is MDHEN and CDR2 is SYDVKM. The V and J ends lost 4 bases and 2 bases respectively, with 6 bases between them. The CDR3 runs to 12 residues. CDR3 protein: CASSSNPYEQYF. The CDR3 DNA reads TGTGCCAGCAGTTCTAACCCCTACGAGCAGTACTTC.

The chain carries TRBV10-1 and TRBJ2-7; maybe TRBD2 (6 bases). Germline lookup yields CDR1 WNHNN and CDR2 SYGVQD (reference sequence). V was trimmed by 3 bases and J by 5 bases, leaving 11 bases between them. The CDR3 sequence is 13 residues long. CDR3 amino acids: CASSEGGSHEQYF. As DNA, the CDR3 is TGCGCCAGCAGTGAAGGAGGGTCCCACGAGCAGTACTTC.

The rearrangement uses TRBV9 and TRBJ1-2; 8 nucleotides match TRBD1. CDR1 and CDR2 (germline): SGDLS, YYNGEE. V dropped 3 bases and J dropped 4; count of bases not matched to a gene: 5. This CDR3 is 14 amino acids long. Here the CDR3 DNA reads TGTGCCAGCAGCGACGGACAGGGCGTCTATGGCTACACCTTC. Translated, it gives CASSDGQGVYGYTF.

The chain combines TRBV29-1 with TRBJ1-1; 9 bases line up with TRBD1. The CDR3 is 17 amino acids. Germline loops: CDR1 SQVTM, CDR2 ANQGSEA. The J segment lost 0 bases and the V segment lost 4 bases, leaving 12 bases of the junction unmatched. CDR3 residues: CSVVQVTGGSMNTEAFF. CDR3 DNA sequence: TGCAGCGTTGTACAGGTGACAGGGGGTTCAATGAACACTGAAGCTTTCTTT.

This rearrangement joins TRBV19 to TRBJ2-5, with D maybe TRBD2 (6 bases). Trimming left V 6 bases short and J 3 bases short, with 14 bases between. CDR1 is LNHDA and CDR2 is SQIVND in the germline V gene (reference sequence). The CDR3 runs 14 residues. DNA for the CDR3: TGTGCCAGTAGGCGGGACTTTTCAGAAGAGACCCAGTACTTC. This sequence encodes CASRRDFSEETQYF.

The chain carries TRBV27 and TRBJ2-2; D uncertain. This CDR3 contains 13 residues. Per germline, CDR1 MNHEY and CDR2 SMNVEV (reference sequence). V shed 6 bases and J shed 0 bases, with 5 bases lying between them. CDR3 coding DNA: TGTGCCAGCAGACACCCGAACACCGGGGAGCTGTTTTTT. It translates to CASRHPNTGELFF.

This clone was recorded once. This chain uses TRBV5-1 with TRBJ2-1; TRBD1 agrees at 7 bases. The trim removed 5 bases at V and 3 bases at J, leaving 11 bases unmatched. This CDR3 region has 16 residues. Germline assignment: CDR1 SGHRS and CDR2 YFSETQ. The CDR3 DNA is TGCGCCAGCAGGAGGCCGACAGGGCGTAACTACAATGAGCAGTTCTTC. Protein: CASRRPTGRNYNEQFF.

The chain carries TRBV4-3 and TRBJ1-4; TRBD1 matches at 8 bases. With 3 bases clipped from V and 4 bases from J, the junction kept 4 bases outside the gene matches. CDR1 and CDR2 (germline): LGHNA, YSLEER. This CDR3 has 15 amino acids. The CDR3 bases are TGCGCCAGCAGCCAGACAGGGGTTTTTAATGAAAAACTGTTTTTT. Its translation: CASSQTGVFNEKLFF.

This rearrangement joins TRBV24-1 to TRBJ1-4; 8 nucleotides align to TRBD1. The V gene end was trimmed by 3 bases and the J gene end by 7 bases; junction bases not matched to a gene: 6. The CDR3 has 15 residues. Looked up from germline, CDR1 is KGHDR and CDR2 is SFDVKD. The CDR3 bases are TGTGCCACCAGTGATCGTCAGGGGGCGGGTGAAAAACTGTTTTTT. Translating it yields CATSDRQGAGEKLFF.

This clone was counted between two and nine times. V usage is TRBV7-2 and J usage is TRBJ2-7; 11 bases are shared with TRBD2. This CDR3 has 15 amino acids. Germline V gene lookup returns CDR1 SGHTA and CDR2 FQGNSA. V shed 5 bases and J 0 bases; nucleotides not matched to a gene: 3. The CDR3, as DNA: TGTGCCAGCAGCCCTAGCGGGGGGTCCTCCTACGAGCAGTACTTC. It is translated as CASSPSGGSSYEQYF.

V is TRBV7-2 and J is TRBJ2-4, with 9 bases aligning to TRBD1. The V segment lost 1 base and the J segment 10 bases; nucleotides outside the gene matches: 2. CDR3 length equals 13 residues. Germline V gene lookup returns CDR1 SGHTA and CDR2 FQGNSA. Here the CDR3 reads CASSLVGTGIQYF. CDR3 DNA: TGTGCCAGCAGCTTAGTTGGGACAGGGATTCAGTACTTC.